One and the same sample provided the 6 T cell receptor beta chains below, sequenced in a study of a mutant IDH1 vaccine in newly diagnosed glioma. The time point here: week 11, during vaccination. Every single dose of the vaccine, 300 ug of mutant IDH1 20-mer peptide, came with topical imiquimod. The table came from immunoSEQ multiplex PCR; TCRdb's copy has only in-frame clones and leaves some out. The table lists 45,000 to 60,000 clones, about 91% of them singletons. Their target antigens are unknown. Sequencing was performed on PBMCs, taken from a glioma patient whose treatment included an IDH1 peptide vaccine. The receptors here all came from a man aged 45-60 years with glioma.

The rearrangement joins TRBV10-3 to TRBJ2-7; no definite D call. This CDR3 has 16 residues. CDR1 is ENHRY, CDR2 SYGVKD, per germline. Trimming took 4 bases from V and 1 from J, leaving 17 bases between them. CDR3 in amino acids: CAISGPSAVRSYEQYF. Here the CDR3 DNA reads TGTGCCATCAGTGGACCCTCGGCGGTAAGGTCCTACGAGCAGTACTTC.

This chain uses TRBV30 with TRBJ2-7; TRBD1 or TRBD2 may be the D gene (5 bases each). This CDR3 has 12 residues. The germline V gene encodes CDR1 GTSNPN and CDR2 SVGIG (reference sequence). Trimming removed 5 bases at V and 5 bases at J, with 13 bases between. The DNA of the CDR3 is TGTGCCTGGGGTGCCGGGGCCCACGAGCAGTACTTC. Protein sequence: CAWGAGAHEQYF.

This chain uses TRBV7-9 with TRBJ2-1, with 7 bases that match TRBD2. Trimming at V came to 5 bases and at J to 0 bases, leaving 7 bases not matched to a gene. Germline assignment: CDR1 SEHNR and CDR2 FQNEAQ (reference sequence). There are 16 residues in the CDR3. Here the CDR3 reads CASSPTSGGSYNEQFF. CDR3 bases: TGTGCCAGCAGCCCCACTTCGGGGGGCTCCTACAATGAGCAGTTCTTC.

The count of this clone is one. V is TRBV4-2 and J is TRBJ2-5, with D possibly TRBD2 on 7 matching bases. Germline V gene sequence: CDR1 LGHNA, CDR2 YNFKEQ. V was trimmed by 1 base and J by 1 base, leaving 13 bases between them. The CDR3 runs 16 residues. Here the CDR3 DNA reads TGTGCCAGCAGCCAAGTGAGGCGGGGGCTCCAAGAGACCCAGTACTTC. This encodes CASSQVRRGLQETQYF.

This clone has only one observation. The chain carries TRBV18 and TRBJ2-1; tentative D call: TRBD1 (6 bases). Germline CDR1 KGHSH, CDR2 LQKENI. V was trimmed by 3 bases and J by 6 bases, leaving 9 bases between them. The CDR3 runs 13 residues. CDR3 DNA sequence: TGTGCCAGCTCACCTGGACAGTTCAATGAGCAGTTCTTC. It translates to CASSPGQFNEQFF.

The rearrangement joins TRBV5-5 to TRBJ2-3; no reliable D call. The germline V gene encodes CDR1 SGHKS and CDR2 YYEKEE (reference sequence). This CDR3 is 11 amino acids long. Trimming stripped 6 bases from V and 3 bases from J, with 5 bases between. This chain's CDR3 is CASKETDTQYF. The CDR3 nucleotides read TGTGCCAGCAAGGAGACAGATACGCAGTATTTT.